This T cell receptor (beta chain) was found in a study of Ad26.COV2.S vaccination and SARS-CoV-2 variants. Overall study context: Among those in the COV1001 Ad26.COV2.S trial arm was the donor. The study's findings and limits: Ad26.COV2.S recipients had broader spike-specific TCRs (P = 0.0014). Possible underestimation of total T cell responses by the TCR breadth and depth analyses was noted.

Sequencing used immunoSEQ multiplex PCR; TCRdb keeps in-frame clones, though not all of them. The data contain 300,000 to 400,000 clones, roughly 90% of them singletons. Treatment noted: some 20 received Ad26.COV2.S at low or high dose, single or two shots; several received placebo; per-sample allocation not given. Sampling took place 63 days after the first vaccine or placebo injection. Looked up from germline, CDR1 is MDHEN and CDR2 is SYDVKM. The CDR3 totals 16 residues. V lost 5 bases, J lost 11 bases, and 24 bases lay in between. With respect to this clone: Antigen unknown.

Specimen: peripheral blood, collected in a trial of Ad26.COV2.S vaccine versus placebo. The J gene is TRBJ1-4, the V gene TRBV28; tentatively, D is TRBD1 (6 bases). The sequence was collected from a person between 18 and 60 years old who received the Ad26.COV2.S COVID-19 vaccine or a placebo. In nucleotides, the CDR3 is TGTGCCAGCAGTGCCCAGACAGGCGCCCCCCTTATGAAACTGTTTTTT. Protein sequence: CASSAQTGAPLMKLFF.